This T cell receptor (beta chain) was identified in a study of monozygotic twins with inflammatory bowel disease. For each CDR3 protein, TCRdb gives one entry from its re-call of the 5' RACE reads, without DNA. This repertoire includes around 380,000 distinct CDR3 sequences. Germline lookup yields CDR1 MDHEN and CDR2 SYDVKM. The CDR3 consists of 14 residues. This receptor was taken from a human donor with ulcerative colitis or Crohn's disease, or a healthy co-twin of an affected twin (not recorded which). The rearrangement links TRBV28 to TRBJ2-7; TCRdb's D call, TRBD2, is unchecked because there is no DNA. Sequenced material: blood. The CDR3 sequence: CASSTPGLANEQYF.